Sequencing of this T cell receptor beta chain was carried out in a study of blood T cell repertoires in COVID-19. Study overall: Material from acute and convalescent COVID-19 was sourced from the United States, Italy and Spain. Sample material is recorded as cDNA or gDNA derived from T cells, B-cell-depleted T cells, or PBMCs.

To note about this clone: The same CDR3 can be traced to other DNA sequences in this sample.

Germline V gene lookup returns CDR1 SGHRS and CDR2 YFSETQ. The CDR3 totals 15 residues. V was cut by 2 bases and J by 4 bases, with 12 bases left in between. Authors' data handling: Amplified reference gene primers provided the basis for estimating nucleated cell counts. Measured with immunoSEQ multiplex PCR; TCRdb has only the in-frame clones, and not every one. That table supplies the V and J calls and clone size; D and trimming were determined from the DNA. The data show some 320,000 clones, roughly nine tenths seen once. The source is a man aged 55 to 69 who had recovered from COVID-19. The specimen was PBMCs or T cells enriched from blood (not recorded which). V gene TRBV5-1 combines with J gene TRBJ2-2, with D possibly TRBD2 on 6 matching bases. The CDR3 sequence is CASSFSGSGTGELFF. CDR3 sequence (DNA): TGCGCCAGCAGCTTCTCCGGGAGCGGCACCGGGGAGCTGTTTTTT.